This entry features one TCR beta chain sequence. Its antigen is not known. These data belong to a study of shared clonotypes between healthy human individuals. Study-level points and caveats: Sample collection involved blood only; tissue repertoires are likely different.

Method: immunoSEQ multiplex PCR; TCRdb's copy keeps in-frame clones and lacks some. The sample contains approximately 2.4 million clones, approximately 96% of which appear only once. This CDR3 spans 15 amino acids. With V trimmed by 0 bases and J by 3 bases, 3 bases remained unmatched. Germline values: CDR1 LNHNV, CDR2 YYDKDF (reference sequence). The specimen sequenced was naive CD4+ T cells sorted from blood. The subset: CD45RA+ positively selected. This chain joins TRBV15 and TRBJ2-7; 9 positions agree with TRBD2. The clonotype comes from a man aged 18 to 29 in good health. The CDR3 DNA is TGTGCCACCAGCAGAGAGCCTAGCGGGGTCTACGAGCAGTACTTC. As protein: CATSREPSGVYEQYF.